Below, 20 T cell receptor beta chains from the same sample are listed, as sequenced in a study of early T cells in non-severe SARS-CoV-2 infection. TCRdb fed the 5' RACE reads into MiXCR, producing one record per CDR3 protein. Of just over 95,000 distinct CDR3 sequences listed, 9.5% to 12% are singletons. Sample: whole blood. The receptors here all came from an adult who was a healthcare worker with PCR-confirmed SARS-CoV-2 infection or an uninfected control (not recorded which).

Ten or more counts support this clonotype. The chain uses TRBV28 and TRBJ1-2; TRBD1 agrees at 7 bases. In germline, CDR1 is MDHEN, CDR2 SYDVKM. J was trimmed by 5 bases and V by 5 bases; bases with no gene match: 17. CDR3 length: 17 amino acids. The CDR3 sequence: CASSPIPGTVYTYGYTF. In DNA form, the CDR3 reads TGTGCCAGCAGTCCCATCCCCGGGACAGTTTATACTTATGGCTACACCTTC.

The sample holds a few counts of this clonotype. This chain joins TRBV7-9 and TRBJ1-1, with unresolved D. The CDR3 runs to 15 residues. V was shortened by 1 base and J by 4 bases, with 13 bases between the two germline ends. Germline CDR1 SEHNR, CDR2 FQNEAQ (reference sequence). Written as DNA, the CDR3 is TGTGCCAGCAGCTTAGGGCTAGCGGTGAGCACTGAAGCTTTCTTT. Its translation: CASSLGLAVSTEAFF.

This chain joins TRBV5-1 and TRBJ2-3; D remains ambiguous. Trimming left V 4 bases short and J 2 bases short, with 17 bases between. Germline V CDR1 and CDR2: SGHRS, YFSETQ. The CDR3 spans 16 residues. CDR3 amino acids: CASSPQAISHTDTQYF. For the CDR3, the DNA is TGCGCCAGCAGCCCCCAGGCAATTTCGCACACAGATACGCAGTATTTT. The whole variable domain, filled in from reference TRBV5-1 and TRBJ2-3, reads KAGVTQTPRYLIKTRGQQVTLSCSPISGHRSVSWYQQTPGQGLQFLFEYFSETQRNKGNFPGRFSGRQFSNSRSEMNVSTLELGDSALYLCASSPQAISHTDTQYFGPGTRLTVL.

This clonotype has just a few counts. The chain couples TRBV28 to TRBJ2-7; 13 bases match TRBD2. The CDR3 is 17 amino acids. The V segment lost 5 bases and the J segment 3 bases; nucleotides outside the gene matches: 10. Looked up from germline, CDR1 is MDHEN and CDR2 is SYDVKM. The CDR3 reads CASSPRTSGSFVYEQYF. CDR3 DNA: TGTGCCAGCAGTCCCCGGACTAGCGGGAGTTTCGTCTACGAGCAGTACTTC.

The table lists this clonotype with many counts. The rearrangement uses TRBV6-1 and TRBJ2-3; TRBD1 matches 9 bases. This CDR3 has 14 residues. With V trimmed by 5 bases and J by 3 bases, 3 bases remained unmatched. Germline values: CDR1 MNHNS, CDR2 SASEGT. CDR3 nucleotide sequence: TGTGCCAGCAGTCCGGGACAGGGAACAGATACGCAGTATTTT. It specifies CASSPGQGTDTQYF.

This clonotype was counted only a few times. This chain links TRBV3-2 with TRBJ2-7; the listed D gene, TRBD1, was not tested against the DNA. TRBV3-2 is deemed a pseudogene. The CDR3 is 14 amino acids. CDR3 amino acids: CASSHTGQWYEQYF. The CDR3 bases are TGTGCCAGCAGCCATACGGGACAGTGGTACGAGCAGTACTTC.

The gene calls are TRBV12-3 or TRBV12-4 and TRBJ2-7; 13 bases fit TRBD2. The CDR3 has 15 residues. The V and J ends lost 3 bases and 7 bases, in that order; junction bases with no gene match: 6. CDR3 nucleotides: TGTGCCAGCAGTTTCGGGACTAGCGGGAACGGGGAGCAGTACTTC. It encodes CASSFGTSGNGEQYF.

This clonotype came up a few times. Here the CDR3 DNA reads TGTGCCAGCAGATCGGACAGGGCCTACAATGAGCAGTTCTTC. It translates to CASRSDRAYNEQFF. The genes are TRBV6-5 and TRBJ2-1; 8 bases fit TRBD1. Germline CDR1 MNHEY, CDR2 SVGAGI. This CDR3 has 14 amino acids. The V and J ends lost 6 bases and 2 bases, in that order; junction bases with no gene match: 3.

This clonotype was counted once. The chain couples TRBV9 to TRBJ1-6; 7 bases are shared with TRBD1. This CDR3 has 16 amino acids. The junction had 5 bases not matched to a gene; V was cut back by 3 bases and J by 2 bases. The germline CDR1 and CDR2 sequences are SGDLS and YYNGEE. The CDR3 DNA reads as TGTGCCAGCAGCGCGTTACAGGGGACCTATAATTCACCCCTCCACTTT. Its translation is CASSALQGTYNSPLHF.

In this sample, this clonotype turned up many times. This chain's CDR3 is CASRPTYSVTDTEAFF. CDR3 sequence (DNA): TGTGCCAGCAGGCCAACCTATTCAGTCACGGACACTGAAGCTTTCTTT. J is TRBJ1-1 and V is TRBV7-2; D unclear. The CDR3 runs to 16 residues. V shed 6 bases and J shed 3 bases, with 20 bases lying between them. CDR1 and CDR2 from the germline V gene are SGHTA and FQGNSA.

This clonotype was found many times. The V and J genes are TRBV7-9 and TRBJ2-7; D could derive from TRBD1 or TRBD2 (6 bases each). Trimming cost V 5 bases and J 0 bases, with 20 bases left between them. This CDR3 spans 17 amino acids. Per the germline V gene, CDR1 is SEHNR and CDR2 is FQNEAQ (reference sequence). CDR3 sequence: CASSVARGRPSSYEQYF. The CDR3 bases are TGTGCCAGCAGCGTCGCAAGGGGGAGGCCGAGCTCCTACGAGCAGTACTTC. Drawing the rest from reference TRBV7-9 and TRBJ2-7, the complete variable domain is DTGVSQNPRHKITKRGQNVTFRCDPISEHNRLYWYRQTLGQGPEFLTYFQNEAQLEKSRLLSDRFSAERPKGSFSTLEIQRTEQGDSAMYLCASSVARGRPSSYEQYFGPGTRLTVT.

This chain uses TRBV11-2 with TRBJ1-2, with 7 bases matching TRBD1. V dropped 0 bases and J dropped 9; count of bases not matched to a gene: 7. This CDR3 is built from 14 residues. Germline-derived CDR1 and CDR2 are SGHAT and FQNNGV. The CDR3 spells CASSLETGAPSYTF. The DNA for the CDR3 is TGTGCCAGCAGCTTAGAAACAGGGGCCCCAAGCTACACCTTC.

As concerns this clonotype: The junction shows a germline mismatch at one end, possibly a read error. J is TRBJ2-2 and V is TRBV12-3 or TRBV12-4; 9 bases are shared with TRBD1. This CDR3 region has 17 residues. The CDR3 coding sequence is TGTGCCAGCAGCCTCCGGGACAGGGAAGCGAACACCGGGGTGCTGTTTTTT. Translated: CASSLRDREANTGVLFF.

This clonotype appeared many times. The chain's CDR3 is CASSSRYEQYF. The CDR3 coding sequence is TGTGCCAGCAGTTCTCGATACGAGCAGTACTTC. The chain employs TRBV6-5 and TRBJ2-7; D unclear. The CDR3 runs 11 residues. Germline lookup yields CDR1 MNHEY and CDR2 SVGAGI. Trimming pared 4 bases from V and 4 bases from J, leaving 5 bases between.

This clonotype was picked up many times. This sequence joins TRBV4-2 and TRBJ1-1; D unresolved. The CDR3 runs to 15 residues. The V end lost 4 bases, the J end lost 1 base, and 13 bases lay between the germline ends. Germline CDR1 LGHNA, CDR2 YNFKEQ. CDR3: CASSRLQYSNTEAFF. CDR3 in DNA: TGTGCCAGCAGCCGACTACAGTATTCGAACACTGAAGCTTTCTTT.

This clonotype was observed a handful of times. The chain recombines TRBV28 with TRBJ2-7; TRBD1 is a possible D gene (6 bases). With 5 bases removed from V and 5 bases from J, the gap between germline ends came to 19 bases. The CDR3 runs to 15 residues. Germline values: CDR1 MDHEN, CDR2 SYDVKM. The CDR3 DNA sequence: TGTGCCAGCAGTCGACCGGGACAACCCATCAACGAGCAGTACTTC. Protein product: CASSRPGQPINEQYF.

This clonotype appeared many times. J is TRBJ2-1 and V is TRBV13; 7 bases are shared with TRBD2. The CDR3 length is 13 residues. Unmatched junction bases numbered 11, after V lost 5 bases and J lost 13 bases. Germline CDR1 is PRHDT and CDR2 is FYEKMQ (reference sequence). This CDR3 reads CASSPVDGGGQFF. The DNA for the CDR3 is TGTGCCAGCAGCCCCGTGGACGGCGGGGGTCAGTTCTTC.

The chain has TRBV20-1 and TRBJ2-2; tentative D call: TRBD1 (6 bases). Trimming cost V 6 bases and J 9 bases, with 20 bases left between them. Germline lookup yields CDR1 DFQATT and CDR2 SNEGSKA (reference sequence). CDR3 size: 14 residues. The CDR3 region has the DNA TGCAGTGCCATCTTCCAACAGGGTCACCGGGAGCTGTTTTTT. It codes for CSAIFQQGHRELFF.

This clonotype was seen at least ten times. The rearrangement uses TRBV6-1 and TRBJ1-6; unclear D gene. Per germline, CDR1 MNHNS and CDR2 SASEGT. This CDR3 spans 13 amino acids. V was trimmed by 7 bases and J by 10 bases, leaving 14 bases between them. The CDR3: CASTGRSGSPLHF. The CDR3 region has the DNA TGTGCCAGCACGGGCAGGTCGGGATCACCCCTCCACTTT.

This clonotype was seen a few times. The chain is built from TRBV12-3 or TRBV12-4 and TRBJ2-2, with TRBD2 matching 12 bases. The CDR3 loop spans 16 amino acids. J was trimmed by 3 bases and V by 3 bases; bases with no gene match: 2. The CDR3 region is CASSFLAGGYTGELFF. The CDR3 nucleotides read TGTGCCAGCAGTTTCCTAGCGGGGGGGTACACCGGGGAGCTGTTTTTT.